Listed below are T cell receptor beta chains from one sample, sequenced in a study of shared T cell receptors in the human thymus. Some clones are missing from TCRdb's copy, which holds only in-frame ones; the method was immunoSEQ multiplex PCR. The table has roughly 700,000 clones, around nine tenths seen once. The data also belong to a second study, concerning human thymus T cells.

The specimen was thymocytes. These receptors were taken from a boy under three years old with a congenital heart defect. The CDR3 runs from the conserved cysteine through the conserved F or W. Fields, in order: V gene, clone size, D gene, J gene, CDR3 DNA, CDR3 protein. A D gene is named only where the DNA matches it firmly. The size of a clone is reported for some rows only, either as once, few or many, or as a class for expanded clones.

V gene: TRBV10-2
clone size: .
D gene: TRBD2
J gene: TRBJ2-7
CDR3 DNA: TGCGCCAGCAGTACTAGCGGGAGCGGGTACGAGCAGTACTTC
CDR3 protein: CASSTSGSGYEQYF

V gene: TRBV5-4
clone size: once
D gene: TRBD2
J gene: TRBJ2-1
CDR3 DNA: TGTGCCAGCAGCCCCGTCACGACTAGCGGGTTCATCTACAATGAGCAGTTCTTC
CDR3 protein: CASSPVTTSGFIYNEQFF

V gene: TRBV6-1
clone size: .
D gene: TRBD2
J gene: TRBJ2-7
CDR3 DNA: TGTGCCAGCAGTGAAGCGCTTCTGCTAGCGGACGTCTACGAGCAGTACTTC
CDR3 protein: CASSEALLLADVYEQYF

V gene: TRBV28
clone size: few
D gene: .
J gene: TRBJ2-2
CDR3 DNA: TGTGCCATCATACCGGGACACCGCTCACTGAACACCGGGGAGCTGTTTTTT
CDR3 protein: CAIIPGHRSLNTGELFF

V gene: TRBV25-1
clone size: .
D gene: .
J gene: TRBJ1-1
CDR3 DNA: TGTGCCACTGAGGGGAGGTGGAACACTGAAGCTTTCTTT
CDR3 protein: CATEGRWNTEAFF

V gene: TRBV5-1
clone size: .
D gene: TRBD2
J gene: TRBJ2-7
CDR3 DNA: TGCGCCAGCAGTGAGACTAGCGAAACCTACGAGCAGTACTTC
CDR3 protein: CASSETSETYEQYF

V gene: TRBV5-4
clone size: once
D gene: TRBD2
J gene: TRBJ2-2
CDR3 DNA: TGTGCCAGCAGCCCGGGGACTAGCGCGAACACCGGGGAGCTGTTTTTT
CDR3 protein: CASSPGTSANTGELFF

V gene: TRBV28
clone size: .
D gene: TRBD1
J gene: TRBJ1-2
CDR3 DNA: TGTGCCAGCAGTTTCTGGGGACAGGGCCCTTATGGCTACACCTTC
CDR3 protein: CASSFWGQGPYGYTF

V gene: TRBV7-2
clone size: .
D gene: TRBD2
J gene: TRBJ2-2
CDR3 DNA: TGTGCCAGCAGCCTATGGACTAGCGGAACGAACACCGGGGAGCTGTTTTTT
CDR3 protein: CASSLWTSGTNTGELFF

V gene: TRBV6-1
clone size: once
D gene: .
J gene: TRBJ2-1
CDR3 DNA: TGTGCCAGCAGTGAAATCGGGTACAATGAGCAGTTCTTC
CDR3 protein: CASSEIGYNEQFF

V gene: TRBV29-1
clone size: .
D gene: .
J gene: TRBJ2-3
CDR3 DNA: TGCAGCGTCGCCCCCGGGACACTCACAGATACGCAGTATTTT
CDR3 protein: CSVAPGTLTDTQYF

V gene: TRBV10-3
clone size: .
D gene: TRBD1
J gene: TRBJ2-1
CDR3 DNA: TGTGCCATCAGGGCCGGGGACAGCTCTTACAATGAGCAGTTCTTC
CDR3 protein: CAIRAGDSSYNEQFF

V gene: TRBV30
clone size: few
D gene: .
J gene: TRBJ2-3
CDR3 DNA: TGTGCCTGGGGTGGCGGCACGATTTCCCGCGGCACAGATACGCAGTATTTT
CDR3 protein: CAWGGGTISRGTDTQYF

V gene: TRBV10-3
clone size: .
D gene: .
J gene: TRBJ2-1
CDR3 DNA: TGTGCCATCAGCCCTACTCCAAGCTCCTACAATGAGCAGTTCTTC
CDR3 protein: CAISPTPSSYNEQFF

V gene: TRBV13
clone size: .
D gene: TRBD2
J gene: TRBJ2-7
CDR3 DNA: TGTGCCAGCAGCTTAGGCCCCGGGAGGACATCCTACGAGCAGTACTTC
CDR3 protein: CASSLGPGRTSYEQYF

V gene: TRBV14
clone size: once
D gene: .
J gene: TRBJ2-7
CDR3 DNA: TGTGCCAGCAGCCAAGAGAGCGGAGTTCCCTACGAGCAGTACTTC
CDR3 protein: CASSQESGVPYEQYF

V gene: TRBV11-2
clone size: few
D gene: TRBD2
J gene: TRBJ2-2
CDR3 DNA: TGTGCCAGCAGCTTGGAGGTTCCCCTGGGAGGGCCTTGGGAGCTGTTTTTT
CDR3 protein: CASSLEVPLGGPWELFF

V gene: TRBV11-3
clone size: .
D gene: .
J gene: TRBJ2-3
CDR3 DNA: TGTGCCAGCAGCTTAGATCTAGGCGGGGCCATCACAGATACGCAGTATTTT
CDR3 protein: CASSLDLGGAITDTQYF

V gene: TRBV15
clone size: .
D gene: .
J gene: TRBJ1-2
CDR3 DNA: TGTGCCACCAGCAGATACCCGGGTCCTTATGGCTACACCTTC
CDR3 protein: CATSRYPGPYGYTF

V gene: TRBV4-2
clone size: .
D gene: .
J gene: TRBJ2-3
CDR3 DNA: TGTGCCAGCGCATCACTCTACACGGACTTTGGCACAGATACGCAGTATTTT
CDR3 protein: CASASLYTDFGTDTQYF

V gene: TRBV27
clone size: .
D gene: .
J gene: TRBJ2-6
CDR3 DNA: TGTGCCAGCAGTTTTGCCGCGGGACAGTTTAGCTCTGGGGCCAACGTCCTGACTTTC
CDR3 protein: CASSFAAGQFSSGANVLTF

V gene: TRBV9
clone size: .
D gene: TRBD1
J gene: TRBJ2-5
CDR3 DNA: TGTGCCAGCAGCCCTGGGCGCAGGACAGGGGCCCGGAATACCCAGTACTTC
CDR3 protein: CASSPGRRTGARNTQYF

V gene: TRBV25-1
clone size: .
D gene: .
J gene: TRBJ2-7
CDR3 DNA: TGTGCCAGCAGTGATAGGGCAGGGGAGATCCACGAGCAGTACTTC
CDR3 protein: CASSDRAGEIHEQYF

V gene: TRBV5-5
clone size: .
D gene: TRBD1
J gene: TRBJ1-2
CDR3 DNA: TGTGCCAGCAGCTCGCCAGGGGGTGGTGGCTACACCTTC
CDR3 protein: CASSSPGGGGYTF

V gene: TRBV7-3
clone size: .
D gene: .
J gene: TRBJ2-3
CDR3 DNA: TGTGCCAGCAGCGAATCGGACGGAGGTCCAGATACGCAGTATTTT
CDR3 protein: CASSESDGGPDTQYF

V gene: TRBV27
clone size: .
D gene: TRBD2
J gene: TRBJ2-2
CDR3 DNA: TGTGCCAGCAGTCCACCTAGCGGGAGAGGGTCCGGGGAGCTGTTTTTT
CDR3 protein: CASSPPSGRGSGELFF

V gene: TRBV19
clone size: .
D gene: .
J gene: TRBJ2-2
CDR3 DNA: TGTGCCAGTAGTATGGCCAATATGAACACCGGGGAGCTGTTTTTT
CDR3 protein: CASSMANMNTGELFF

V gene: TRBV4-2
clone size: once
D gene: .
J gene: TRBJ2-1
CDR3 DNA: TGTGCCAGCAGCCAAGTCGGTGCCCCCCATGAGCAGTTCTTC
CDR3 protein: CASSQVGAPHEQFF

V gene: TRBV6-1
clone size: .
D gene: .
J gene: TRBJ2-7
CDR3 DNA: TGTGCCAGCAGTGAAGCGCGGCCGTACGAGCAGTACTTC
CDR3 protein: CASSEARPYEQYF

V gene: TRBV12-5
clone size: once
D gene: TRBD2
J gene: TRBJ2-1
CDR3 DNA: TGTGCTAGTGGCAATCCTTCCGGGACTAGCGGGGTCTACAATGAGCAGTTCTTC
CDR3 protein: CASGNPSGTSGVYNEQFF

V gene: TRBV30
clone size: .
D gene: .
J gene: TRBJ2-5
CDR3 DNA: TGTGCCTGGAGTCCCCCCTCGCCGAGTGGAGAGCAGTACTTC
CDR3 protein: CAWSPPSPSGEQYF

V gene: TRBV10-1
clone size: .
D gene: .
J gene: TRBJ2-7
CDR3 DNA: TGCGCCAGCAGTCAAAACCCTGGGGGGAAGGACTACGAGCAGTACTTC
CDR3 protein: CASSQNPGGKDYEQYF

V gene: TRBV27
clone size: .
D gene: TRBD2
J gene: TRBJ2-1
CDR3 DNA: TGTGCCACCCGTACCTCGGGACTAGCGGGAGAGGTTGAGCAGTTCTTC
CDR3 protein: CATRTSGLAGEVEQFF

V gene: TRBV10-2
clone size: .
D gene: TRBD2
J gene: TRBJ2-1
CDR3 DNA: TGCGCCAGCAGTCCCTCGGGGGGCGGGAGGGGGAATGAGCAGTTCTTC
CDR3 protein: CASSPSGGGRGNEQFF

V gene: TRBV4-3
clone size: .
D gene: .
J gene: TRBJ1-1
CDR3 DNA: TGCGCCAGCAGCCAAGTGCGGCGCCAGGGAGGCAAGAACACTGAAGCTTTCTTT
CDR3 protein: CASSQVRRQGGKNTEAFF

V gene: TRBV5-4
clone size: once
D gene: .
J gene: TRBJ2-3
CDR3 DNA: TGTGCCAGCAGCCCCCGGAGGGAGGGGGGCGGTACGCAGTATTTT
CDR3 protein: CASSPRREGGGTQYF

V gene: TRBV4-2
clone size: .
D gene: .
J gene: TRBJ2-5
CDR3 DNA: TGTGCCAGCAGCCTTAATCCGGAGACCCAGTACTTC
CDR3 protein: CASSLNPETQYF

V gene: TRBV4-3
clone size: .
D gene: TRBD1
J gene: TRBJ1-2
CDR3 DNA: TGCGCCAGCAGCCAAAGAGGTATACAGGGGGCAGGCGGCTACACCTTC
CDR3 protein: CASSQRGIQGAGGYTF

V gene: TRBV28
clone size: .
D gene: TRBD1
J gene: TRBJ2-7
CDR3 DNA: TGTGCCAGCAGTTCTCCCGAGGGCAGGGGGCGCCTTGAGCAGTACTTC
CDR3 protein: CASSSPEGRGRLEQYF

V gene: TRBV7-2
clone size: .
D gene: .
J gene: TRBJ1-5
CDR3 DNA: TGTGCCAGCGGTTGGAGGGTCAATCAGCCCCAGCATTTT
CDR3 protein: CASGWRVNQPQHF

V gene: TRBV6-4
clone size: .
D gene: .
J gene: TRBJ2-3
CDR3 DNA: TGTGCCAGCAGTCGAGTTCGGTATTTT
CDR3 protein: CASSRVRYF

V gene: TRBV4-1
clone size: .
D gene: .
J gene: TRBJ2-7
CDR3 DNA: TGCGCCAGCAGCCCGACAGGAGGTGAGCAGTACTTC
CDR3 protein: CASSPTGGEQYF

V gene: TRBV5-1
clone size: .
D gene: .
J gene: TRBJ2-7
CDR3 DNA: TGCGCCAGCAGCTTGGCCGAGAGGGAGTTAGGCTACGAGCAGTACTTC
CDR3 protein: CASSLAERELGYEQYF

V gene: TRBV28
clone size: .
D gene: TRBD1
J gene: TRBJ1-1
CDR3 DNA: TGTGCCAGCAGTGGCGGGGGCACTTTCCGGGACAGGGCGGACGGTGAGGCTGAAGCTTTCTTT
CDR3 protein: CASSGGGTFRDRADGEAEAFF

V gene: TRBV4-3
clone size: .
D gene: .
J gene: TRBJ1-1
CDR3 DNA: TGCGCCAGCAGCCAAGATTCTCCCCCTCCGGGAGAAGCTTTCTTT
CDR3 protein: CASSQDSPPPGEAFF

V gene: TRBV5-4
clone size: .
D gene: .
J gene: TRBJ1-5
CDR3 DNA: TGTGCCAGCAGCCCCGGGGGGAATCAGCCCCAGCATTTT
CDR3 protein: CASSPGGNQPQHF

V gene: TRBV4-3
clone size: .
D gene: TRBD2
J gene: TRBJ2-1
CDR3 DNA: TGCGCCAGCAGCCAAGATCGCCCTTCGGGACTAGCGTCCGATGAGCAGTTCTTC
CDR3 protein: CASSQDRPSGLASDEQFF

V gene: TRBV10-3
clone size: .
D gene: TRBD1
J gene: TRBJ1-2
CDR3 DNA: TGTGCCATCAGTGAATGGCACAGGGGATCTGTGAACTATGGCTACACCTTC
CDR3 protein: CAISEWHRGSVNYGYTF

V gene: TRBV18
clone size: .
D gene: TRBD1
J gene: TRBJ1-2
CDR3 DNA: TGTGCCAGCTCACCACGGGACAGCGAGGACCTTTTCCCCCCAGGGGGCTACACCTTC
CDR3 protein: CASSPRDSEDLFPPGGYTF

V gene: TRBV5-8
clone size: .
D gene: .
J gene: TRBJ2-7
CDR3 DNA: TGTGCCAGCAGCTTGAGACAGACCCGCTACGAGCAGTACTTC
CDR3 protein: CASSLRQTRYEQYF